A single sample is the source of the 25 T cell receptor beta chains below, sequenced in a study of shared clonotypes between healthy human individuals. The repertoire was sequenced with immunoSEQ multiplex PCR; TCRdb's copy has only in-frame clones and lacks some. The sample has 550,000 to 600,000 clones, 70% to 80% seen once. Sequencing input: PBMCs. The receptors were gathered from a woman aged 40 to 49 in good health. Some clones in this sample may be carry-over from other donors' samples.

The V and J genes are TRBV5-5 and TRBJ2-1; D unresolved. This CDR3 is 16 amino acids long. Germline V gene sequence: CDR1 SGHKS, CDR2 YYEKEE (reference sequence). Trimming left V 3 bases short and J 0 bases short, with 13 bases between. CDR3: CASSSWTQSSYNEQFF. DNA for the CDR3: TGTGCCAGCAGCTCCTGGACGCAAAGCTCCTACAATGAGCAGTTCTTC.

This chain joins TRBV5-1 and TRBJ2-7, with D possibly being TRBD1 (6 bases). This CDR3 is built from 14 residues. V was trimmed by 4 bases and J by 0 bases, leaving 11 bases between them. Germline CDR1 SGHRS, CDR2 YFSETQ. CDR3 coding DNA: TGCGCCAGCAGCGGCGAACAGGGCTCCTACGAGCAGTACTTC. Protein product: CASSGEQGSYEQYF.

This clone appeared once. The rearrangement uses TRBV28 and TRBJ2-3; D is perhaps TRBD2 (6 bases). V dropped 11 bases and J dropped 4 bases, with 13 bases sitting between them. There are 12 residues in the CDR3. Germline V gives CDR1 MDHEN, CDR2 SYDVKM. CDR3 region: CAPGLAPDTQYF. CDR3 bases: TGTGCCCCGGGGCTAGCGCCAGATACGCAGTATTTT.

This clone was detected once. The genes are TRBV5-6 and TRBJ2-7, with D possibly called TRBD1 or TRBD2 (5 bases each). CDR3 length: 15 amino acids. Germline CDR1 reads SGHDT; CDR2 reads YYEEEE. V was trimmed by 0 bases and J by 7 bases, leaving 17 bases between them. The CDR3 sequence is CASSLGGGGEGEQYF. The CDR3 region has the DNA TGTGCCAGCAGCTTGGGAGGTGGGGGAGAGGGAGAGCAGTACTTC.

Remarks on this clone: Other DNA sequences in the sample encode the same CDR3. The chain employs TRBV7-8 and TRBJ1-3; 9 bases are a match to TRBD1. This CDR3 spans 16 amino acids. Looked up from germline, CDR1 is SGHVS and CDR2 is FQNEAQ. Unmatched junction bases numbered 5, after V lost 5 bases and J lost 0 bases. This chain's CDR3 is CASSVTGGSSGNTIYF. CDR3 DNA: TGTGCCAGCAGCGTAACAGGGGGCTCCTCTGGAAACACCATATATTTT.

V gene TRBV4-3 combines with J gene TRBJ2-7; 7 nucleotides agree with TRBD1. The V and J ends lost 3 bases and 0 bases, in that order; junction bases with no gene match: 5. The CDR3 has 15 residues. Germline V gene sequence: CDR1 LGHNA, CDR2 YSLEER. CDR3 residues: CASSHTTGLSYEQYF. The CDR3 coding sequence is TGCGCCAGCAGCCACACGACAGGGCTCTCCTACGAGCAGTACTTC.

This chain joins TRBV7-9 and TRBJ2-1; D uncertain. Germline assignment: CDR1 SEHNR and CDR2 FQNEAQ (reference sequence). The CDR3 has 14 amino acids. Between the trimmed V and J ends, which lost 1 base and 9 bases, there was a span of 13 bases. The CDR3 coding sequence is TGTGCCAGCAGCTTAGGTTCTCCGGCGGTTGAGCAGTTCTTC. This encodes CASSLGSPAVEQFF.

This clone was counted only a few times. The CDR3 DNA reads TGTGCCAGCAGCTTAGAGCGGCAGGATACGCAGTATTTT. Its protein is CASSLERQDTQYF. The V and J genes are TRBV7-9 and TRBJ2-3, with D possibly being TRBD2 (5 bases). CDR1 SEHNR and CDR2 FQNEAQ come from the germline V gene (reference sequence). This CDR3 contains 13 residues. The ends were cut back, 1 base at V and 6 bases at J, with 8 bases in the middle.

Notes on this clone: This likely reflects a read error, since a far larger clone is one base away. The chain couples TRBV28 to TRBJ2-3, with D uncertain. CDR3 length equals 12 residues. The ends were cut back, 3 bases at V and 0 bases at J, with 1 base in the middle. In germline, CDR1 is MDHEN, CDR2 SYDVKM. The CDR3 reads CASSFSTDTQYF. As DNA, the CDR3 is TGTGCCAGCAGTTTTAGCACAGATACGCAGTATTTT.

This clone was detected once. The CDR3 spells CASSQTNDRGHTEAFF. Written as DNA, the CDR3 is TGCGCCAGCAGCCAAACCAATGACAGGGGGCACACTGAAGCTTTCTTT. The chain joins TRBV4-1 to TRBJ1-1; 10 positions match TRBD1. Germline V CDR1 and CDR2: MGHRA, YSYEKL. This CDR3 has 16 residues. V trimming: 2 bases; J trimming: 3 bases; junction bases outside the gene matches: 6.

The chain has TRBV5-4 and TRBJ2-5, with TRBD1 identical over 10 bases. The CDR3 consists of 15 residues. The V gene's germline CDR1 is SGHNT and CDR2 YYREEE (reference sequence). With V trimmed by 3 bases and J by 4 bases, 6 bases remained unmatched. The DNA for the CDR3 is TGTGCCAGCAGCTCCTCGACAGGGGGCGGAGAGACCCAGTACTTC. Protein product: CASSSSTGGGETQYF.

With regard to this clone: One base away lies a much larger clone, so this may be a sequencing read error. The V gene is TRBV25-1, the J gene TRBJ2-7; no firm D call. CDR3 length: 14 amino acids. Germline values: CDR1 MGHDK, CDR2 SYGVNS. This CDR3 is CASSESLEYYGQYF. The DNA for the CDR3 is TGTGCCAGCAGTGAATCGCTCGAGTACTACGGGCAGTACTTC.

This chain uses TRBV7-3 with TRBJ1-1; weak D call: TRBD1 (5 bases). Germline V lookup: CDR1 SGHTA, CDR2 FQGTGA. The V gene lost 0 bases and the J gene lost 5 bases, with 10 bases spanning the gap. The length of the CDR3 is 14 residues. DNA for the CDR3: TGTGCCAGCAGCTTAACGTCAGGGCTAACTGAAGCTTTCTTT. It encodes CASSLTSGLTEAFF.

A remark on this clone: The identical CDR3 is also encoded by other nucleotide sequences in the sample. The chain links TRBV28 to TRBJ2-1, with TRBD2 identical over 11 bases. Trimming removed 6 bases from V and 4 bases from J; junction bases left unmatched: 5. The length of the CDR3 is 15 residues. CDR1 MDHEN and CDR2 SYDVKM come from the germline V gene. CDR3 coding DNA: TGTGCCAGCAGCGAAACTAGCGGGAGTTACAATGAGCAGTTCTTC. This sequence encodes CASSETSGSYNEQFF.

V is TRBV5-6 and J is TRBJ2-1, with 10 bases that match TRBD2. There are 15 residues in the CDR3. Trimming removed 2 bases from V and 4 bases from J; junction bases left unmatched: 3. Germline loops: CDR1 SGHDT, CDR2 YYEEEE. The CDR3 DNA reads as TGTGCCAGCAGCTTCCTAGCGGGGGCGTACAATGAGCAGTTCTTC. As protein: CASSFLAGAYNEQFF.

This clone was observed a few times. This rearrangement joins TRBV25-1 to TRBJ1-4; no clear D gene. The CDR3 has 13 amino acids. V lost 2 bases and J lost 4, with 5 bases in between. CDR1 and CDR2 from the germline V gene are MGHDK and SYGVNS. CDR3 bases: TGTGCCAGCAGTGAACAGTATAATGAAAAACTGTTTTTT. It encodes CASSEQYNEKLFF.

This chain joins TRBV30 and TRBJ1-5; no firm D call. Germline-derived CDR1 and CDR2 are GTSNPN and SVGIG (reference sequence). CDR3 length: 17 residues. Trimming removed 0 bases at V and 3 bases at J, with 18 bases between. The CDR3 coding sequence is TGTGCCTGGAGTGTTTCCTACCAGACGGTGTTCAATCAGCCCCAGCATTTT. Amino acids: CAWSVSYQTVFNQPQHF. Together with reference TRBV30 and TRBJ1-5, the CDR3 gives the full variable domain: SQTIHQWPATLVQPVGSPLSLECTVEGTSNPNLYWYRQAAGRGLQLLFYSVGIGQISSEVPQNLSASRPQDRQFILSSKKLLLSDSGFYLCAWSVSYQTVFNQPQHFGDGTRLSIL.

This sequence joins TRBV5-6 and TRBJ2-7, with D hard to call. Germline CDR1 is SGHDT and CDR2 is YYEEEE. With 0 bases removed from V and 7 bases from J, the gap between germline ends came to 17 bases. The CDR3 is 15 amino acids. The CDR3 spells CASSLGVSLAREQYF. DNA for the CDR3: TGTGCCAGCAGCTTGGGGGTTTCCCTTGCTAGGGAGCAGTACTTC.

The table lists this clone with many counts. The rearrangement links TRBV28 to TRBJ2-6, with D unclear. The CDR3 spans 16 residues. V shed 10 bases and J shed 0 bases, with 16 bases lying between them. Germline V lookup: CDR1 MDHEN, CDR2 SYDVKM. This chain's CDR3 is CATTRGSHSGANVLTF. CDR3 sequence (DNA): TGTGCCACCACACGAGGATCCCACTCTGGGGCCAACGTCCTGACTTTC.

This chain links TRBV6-5 with TRBJ1-2; TRBD1 might be the D (6 bases). Germline V gene sequence: CDR1 MNHEY, CDR2 SVGAGI. V was trimmed by 4 bases and J by 0 bases, leaving 15 bases between them. The CDR3 has 16 residues. The CDR3 reads CASSSDWEGANYGYTF. The CDR3 nucleotides are TGTGCCAGCAGTTCCGATTGGGAGGGGGCTAACTATGGCTACACCTTC.

This chain uses TRBV18 with TRBJ2-1; TRBD2 matches at 11 bases. This CDR3 is built from 16 residues. Germline CDR1 is KGHSH and CDR2 is LQKENI. With 3 bases clipped from V and 3 bases from J, the junction kept 4 bases outside the gene matches. In nucleotides, the CDR3 is TGTGCCAGCTCACCCCTAGCGGGAGGAATCTACAATGAGCAGTTCTTC. Protein: CASSPLAGGIYNEQFF.

This rearrangement joins TRBV18 to TRBJ2-3; D gene uncertain. V lost 2 bases and J lost 4, with 13 bases in between. CDR1 is KGHSH and CDR2 is LQKENI in the germline V gene. The CDR3 consists of 15 residues. CDR3 sequence (DNA): TGTGCCAGCTCACCAGCGACTTCCATTCCAGATACGCAGTATTTT. It translates to CASSPATSIPDTQYF.

This chain connects TRBV5-6 to TRBJ1-2; D unresolved. The CDR3 is made up of 13 amino acids. Germline V CDR1 and CDR2: SGHDT, YYEEEE. Trimming left V 7 bases short and J 5 bases short, with 15 bases between. Here the CDR3 reads CASAPGPAYGYTF. The CDR3 nucleotides read TGTGCCAGCGCCCCAGGCCCGGCATATGGCTACACCTTC. The full variable domain, its missing parts supplied by reference TRBV5-6 and TRBJ1-2, is DAGVTQSPTHLIKTRGQQVTLRCSPKSGHDTVSWYQQALGQGPQFIFQYYEEEERQRGNFPDRFSGHQFPNYSSELNVNALLLGDSALYLCASAPGPAYGYTFGSGTRLTVV.

In nucleotides, the CDR3 is TGCGCCAGCAGTGAGTTCGCTAGCGAGGGGACCCAGTACTTC. Protein sequence: CASSEFASEGTQYF. This chain joins TRBV10-2 and TRBJ2-5; weak D call: TRBD2 (6 bases). From germline, CDR1 is WSHSY and CDR2 SAAADI. Trimming pared 1 base from V and 7 bases from J, leaving 13 bases between. The CDR3 extends over 14 amino acids.

The J gene is TRBJ2-1, the V gene TRBV7-9, with 8 bases lining up with TRBD2. The germline CDR1 and CDR2 sequences are SEHNR and FQNEAQ (reference sequence). CDR3 size: 13 residues. V dropped 1 base and J dropped 15; count of bases not matched to a gene: 8. The CDR3 DNA sequence: TGTGCCAGCAGCTTAGACCAGCGGGAGACGCCGTTCTTC. As protein: CASSLDQRETPFF.